This T cell receptor beta chain originates from a study of T cells in Graves' hyperthyroidism and ophthalmopathy. This sample holds PBMCs from less than 13 ml fresh peripheral blood. The V gene's germline CDR1 is DFQATT and CDR2 SNEGSKA (reference sequence). The CDR3 is made up of 11 amino acids. V was trimmed by 1 base and J by 6 bases, leaving 6 bases between them. Template material for amplifying TCR beta CDR3 regions consisted of RNA transcripts. First-round RT-PCR of the TCR CDR3 relied on the HTBI primer set. TCRdb processed the multiplex PCR reads anew with MiXCR; each CDR3 protein has one entry. This table holds about 840,000 distinct CDR3 sequences, 38% found once. This clonotype was recorded many times.

The rearrangement uses TRBV20-1 and TRBJ1-1, with a possible D match to TRBD1 (6 bases). This receptor was identified in a man younger than 35 with Graves' hyperthyroidism. Sequences were obtained from blood. Here the CDR3 DNA reads TGCAGTGCTAGAGGGGGGCCTGAAGCTTTCTTT. This sequence encodes CSARGGPEAFF.